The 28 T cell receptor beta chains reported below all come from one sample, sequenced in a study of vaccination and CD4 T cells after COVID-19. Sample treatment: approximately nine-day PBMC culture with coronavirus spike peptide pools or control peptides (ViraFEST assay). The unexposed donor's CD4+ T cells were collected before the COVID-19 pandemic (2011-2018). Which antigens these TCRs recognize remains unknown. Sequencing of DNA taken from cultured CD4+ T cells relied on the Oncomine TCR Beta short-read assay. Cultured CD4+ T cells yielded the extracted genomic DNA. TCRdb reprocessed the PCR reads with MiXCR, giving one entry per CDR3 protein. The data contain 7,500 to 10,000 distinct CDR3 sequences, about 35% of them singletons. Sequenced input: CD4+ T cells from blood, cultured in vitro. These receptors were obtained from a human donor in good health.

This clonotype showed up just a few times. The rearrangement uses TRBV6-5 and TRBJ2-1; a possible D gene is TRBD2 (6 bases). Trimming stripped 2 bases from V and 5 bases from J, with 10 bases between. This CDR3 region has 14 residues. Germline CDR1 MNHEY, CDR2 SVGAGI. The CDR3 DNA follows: TGTGCCAGCAGTTACAGGGGCGGGAACAATGAGCAGTTCTTC. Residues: CASSYRGGNNEQFF.

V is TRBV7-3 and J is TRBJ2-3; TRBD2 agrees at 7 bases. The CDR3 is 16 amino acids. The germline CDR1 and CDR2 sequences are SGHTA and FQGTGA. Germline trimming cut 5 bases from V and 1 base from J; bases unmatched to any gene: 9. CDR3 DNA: TGTGCCAGCAGCCCAGCGCTGGCGGGGGGCACAGATACGCAGTATTTT. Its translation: CASSPALAGGTDTQYF. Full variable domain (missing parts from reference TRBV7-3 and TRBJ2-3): GAGVSQTPSNKVTEKGKYVELRCDPISGHTALYWYRQSLGQGPEFLIYFQGTGAADDSGLPNDRFFAVRPEGSVSTLKIQRTERGDSAVYLCASSPALAGGTDTQYFGPGTRLTVL.

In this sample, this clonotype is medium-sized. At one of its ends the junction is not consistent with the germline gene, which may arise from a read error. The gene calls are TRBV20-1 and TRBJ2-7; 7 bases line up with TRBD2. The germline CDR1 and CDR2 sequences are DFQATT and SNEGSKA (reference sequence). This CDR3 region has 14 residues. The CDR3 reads CSVLGVAGSNEQYF. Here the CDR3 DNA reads TGCAGTGTGCTGGGTGTAGCGGGCTCCAACGAGCAGTACTTC.

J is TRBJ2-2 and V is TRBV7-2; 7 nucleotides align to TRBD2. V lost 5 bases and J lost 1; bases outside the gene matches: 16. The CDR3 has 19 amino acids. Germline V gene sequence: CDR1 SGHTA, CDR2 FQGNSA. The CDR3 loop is CASSPTHREARRNTGELFF. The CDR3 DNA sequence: TGTGCCAGCAGCCCCACCCATCGGGAGGCCAGGAGGAACACCGGGGAGCTGTTTTTT.

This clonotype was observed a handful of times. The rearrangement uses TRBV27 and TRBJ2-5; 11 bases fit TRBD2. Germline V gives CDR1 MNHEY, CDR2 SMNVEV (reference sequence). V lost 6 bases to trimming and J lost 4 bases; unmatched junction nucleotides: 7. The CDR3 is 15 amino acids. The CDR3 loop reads CASSRTGTSGETQYF. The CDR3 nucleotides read TGTGCCAGCAGCCGAACCGGGACTAGCGGAGAGACCCAGTACTTC.

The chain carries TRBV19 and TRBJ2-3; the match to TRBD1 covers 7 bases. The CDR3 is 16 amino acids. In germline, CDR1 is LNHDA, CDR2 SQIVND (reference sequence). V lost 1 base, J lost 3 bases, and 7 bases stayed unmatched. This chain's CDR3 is CASSIGPEGATDTQYF. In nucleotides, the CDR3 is TGTGCCAGTAGTATAGGGCCCGAGGGGGCGACAGATACGCAGTATTTT.

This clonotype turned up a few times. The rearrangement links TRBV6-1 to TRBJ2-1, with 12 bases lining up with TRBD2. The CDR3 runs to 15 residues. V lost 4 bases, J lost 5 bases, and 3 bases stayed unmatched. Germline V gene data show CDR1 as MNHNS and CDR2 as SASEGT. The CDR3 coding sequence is TGTGCCAGCAGTGGACTAGCGGGAGTAAACAATGAGCAGTTCTTC. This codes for CASSGLAGVNNEQFF.

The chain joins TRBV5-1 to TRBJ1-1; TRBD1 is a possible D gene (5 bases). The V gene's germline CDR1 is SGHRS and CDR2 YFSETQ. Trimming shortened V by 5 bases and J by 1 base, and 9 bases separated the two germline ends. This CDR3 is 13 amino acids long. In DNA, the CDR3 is TGCGCCAGCAGGTCGGGGGGGAACACTGAAGCTTTCTTT. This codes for CASRSGGNTEAFF.

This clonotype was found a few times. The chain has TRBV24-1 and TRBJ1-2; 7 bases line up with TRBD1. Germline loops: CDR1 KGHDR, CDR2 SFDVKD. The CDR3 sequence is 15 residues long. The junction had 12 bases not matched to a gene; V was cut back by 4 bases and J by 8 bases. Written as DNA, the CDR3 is TGTGCCACCAGTGACCCGACAACAGGGGCCTACGGCTACACCTTC. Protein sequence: CATSDPTTGAYGYTF.

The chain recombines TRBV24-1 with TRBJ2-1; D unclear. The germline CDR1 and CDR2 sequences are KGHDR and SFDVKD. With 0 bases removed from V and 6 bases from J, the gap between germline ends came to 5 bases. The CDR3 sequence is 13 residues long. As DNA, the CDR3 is TGTGCCACCAGTGATTTGAAGCCCAATGAGCAGTTCTTC. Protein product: CATSDLKPNEQFF.

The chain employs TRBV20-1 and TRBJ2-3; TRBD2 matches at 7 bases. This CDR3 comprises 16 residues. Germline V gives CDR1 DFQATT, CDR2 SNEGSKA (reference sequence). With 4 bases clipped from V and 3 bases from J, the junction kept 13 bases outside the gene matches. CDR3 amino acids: CSAIPSGRESTDTQYF. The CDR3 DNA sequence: TGCAGTGCTATCCCGTCAGGGCGGGAGTCGACAGATACGCAGTATTTT.

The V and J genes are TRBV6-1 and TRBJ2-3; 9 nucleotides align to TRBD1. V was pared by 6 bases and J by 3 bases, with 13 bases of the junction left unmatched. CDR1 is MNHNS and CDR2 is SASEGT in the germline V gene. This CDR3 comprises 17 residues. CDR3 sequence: CASSHGQGIVWTDTQYF. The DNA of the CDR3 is TGTGCCAGCAGCCATGGACAGGGGATTGTCTGGACAGATACGCAGTATTTT.

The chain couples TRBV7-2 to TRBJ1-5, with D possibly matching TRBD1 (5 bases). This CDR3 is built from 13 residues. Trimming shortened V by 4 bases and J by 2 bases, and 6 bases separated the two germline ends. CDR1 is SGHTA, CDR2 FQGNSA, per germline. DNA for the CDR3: TGTGCCAGCAGCTCACAGGGCAATCAGCCCCAGCATTTT. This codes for CASSSQGNQPQHF.

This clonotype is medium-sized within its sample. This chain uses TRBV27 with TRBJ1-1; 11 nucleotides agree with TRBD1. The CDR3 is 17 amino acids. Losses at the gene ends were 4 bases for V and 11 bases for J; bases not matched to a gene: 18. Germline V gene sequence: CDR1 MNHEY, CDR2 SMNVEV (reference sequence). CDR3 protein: CASSSSHLRTGGEWAFF. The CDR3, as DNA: TGTGCCAGCAGTTCGAGCCACCTCAGGACAGGGGGCGAATGGGCTTTCTTT.

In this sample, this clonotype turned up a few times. DNA for the CDR3: TGTGCCAGCAGCGCACAGGAAGCGTATGGCTACACCTTC. Translating gives CASSAQEAYGYTF. The rearrangement uses TRBV6-2 or TRBV6-3 and TRBJ1-2; weak D call: TRBD1 (5 bases). The V end was cut by 6 bases, the J end by 5 bases, with 13 bases between. The CDR3 loop spans 13 amino acids. From germline, CDR1 is MNHEY and CDR2 SVGEGT.

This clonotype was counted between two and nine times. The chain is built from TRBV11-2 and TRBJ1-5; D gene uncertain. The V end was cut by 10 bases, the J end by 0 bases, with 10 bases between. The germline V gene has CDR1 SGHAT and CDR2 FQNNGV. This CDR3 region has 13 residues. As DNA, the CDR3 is TGTGCCACCCGAAGGTATAGCAATCAGCCCCAGCATTTT. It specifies CATRRYSNQPQHF.

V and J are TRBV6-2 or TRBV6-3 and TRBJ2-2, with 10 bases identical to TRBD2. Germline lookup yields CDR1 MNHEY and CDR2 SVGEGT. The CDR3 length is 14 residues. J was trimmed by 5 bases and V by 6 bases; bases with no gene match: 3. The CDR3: CASSQTSGTGELFF. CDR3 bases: TGTGCCAGCAGCCAGACTAGCGGGACCGGGGAGCTGTTTTTT.

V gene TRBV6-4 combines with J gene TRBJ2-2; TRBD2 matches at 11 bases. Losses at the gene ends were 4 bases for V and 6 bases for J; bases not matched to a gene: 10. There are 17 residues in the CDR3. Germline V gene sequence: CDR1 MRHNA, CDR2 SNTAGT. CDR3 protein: CASSATLAGVYPGELFF. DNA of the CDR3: TGTGCCAGCAGTGCAACACTAGCGGGAGTTTACCCCGGGGAGCTGTTTTTT.

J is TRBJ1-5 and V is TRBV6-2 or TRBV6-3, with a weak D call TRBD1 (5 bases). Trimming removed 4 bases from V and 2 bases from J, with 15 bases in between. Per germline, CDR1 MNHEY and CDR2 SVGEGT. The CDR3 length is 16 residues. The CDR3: CASSSPRGGGNQPQHF. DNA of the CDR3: TGTGCCAGCAGTTCCCCGAGGGGAGGCGGCAATCAGCCCCAGCATTTT.

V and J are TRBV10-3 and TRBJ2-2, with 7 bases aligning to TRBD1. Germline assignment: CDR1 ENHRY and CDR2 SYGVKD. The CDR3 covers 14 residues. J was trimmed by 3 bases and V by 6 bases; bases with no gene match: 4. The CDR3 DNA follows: TGTGCCATCAGGGTGGGGACAGACACCGGGGAGCTGTTTTTT. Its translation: CAIRVGTDTGELFF.

In DNA form, the CDR3 reads TGTGCCATCACGGGTACGGGATACGAGCAGTACTTC. This gives the protein CAITGTGYEQYF. The chain is built from TRBV10-3 and TRBJ2-7; weak D call: TRBD2 (5 bases). Germline V lookup: CDR1 ENHRY, CDR2 SYGVKD. The germline V and J ends were trimmed by 7 bases and 4 bases, with 11 bases remaining between them. The CDR3 runs to 12 residues.

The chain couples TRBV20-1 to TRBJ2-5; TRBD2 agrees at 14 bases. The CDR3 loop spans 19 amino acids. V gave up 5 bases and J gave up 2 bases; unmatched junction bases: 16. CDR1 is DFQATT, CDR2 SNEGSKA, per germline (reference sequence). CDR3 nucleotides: TGCAGTGCTCCAGCCTCTGCCGGGACTAGCGGGAGTCGGCAAGAGACCCAGTACTTC. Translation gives CSAPASAGTSGSRQETQYF.

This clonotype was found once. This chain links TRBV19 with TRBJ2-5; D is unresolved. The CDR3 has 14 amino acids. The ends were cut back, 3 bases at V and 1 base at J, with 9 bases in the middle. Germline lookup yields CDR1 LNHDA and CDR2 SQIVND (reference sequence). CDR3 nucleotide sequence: TGTGCCAGTAGTATGATGGGGTCCCAAGAGACCCAGTACTTC. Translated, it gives CASSMMGSQETQYF. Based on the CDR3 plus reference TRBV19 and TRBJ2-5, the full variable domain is DGGITQSPKYLFRKEGQNVTLSCEQNLNHDAMYWYRQDPGQGLRLIYYSQIVNDFQKGDIAEGYSVSREKKESFPLTVTSAQKNPTAFYLCASSMMGSQETQYFGPGTRLLVL.

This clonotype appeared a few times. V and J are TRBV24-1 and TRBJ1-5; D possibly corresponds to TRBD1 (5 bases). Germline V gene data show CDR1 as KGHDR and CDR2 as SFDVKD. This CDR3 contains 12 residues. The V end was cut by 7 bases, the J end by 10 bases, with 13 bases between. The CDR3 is CATSGTARPQHF. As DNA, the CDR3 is TGTGCCACCAGCGGGACCGCGCGTCCCCAGCATTTT.

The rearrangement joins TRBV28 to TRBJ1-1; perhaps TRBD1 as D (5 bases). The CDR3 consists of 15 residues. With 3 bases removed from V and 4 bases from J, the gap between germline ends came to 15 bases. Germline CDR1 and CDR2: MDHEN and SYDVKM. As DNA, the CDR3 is TGTGCCAGCAGTTTCCTGCAGGGAGGCGGCACTGAAGCTTTCTTT. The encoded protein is CASSFLQGGGTEAFF. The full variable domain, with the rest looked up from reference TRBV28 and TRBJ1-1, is DVKVTQSSRYLVKRTGEKVFLECVQDMDHENMFWYRQDPGLGLRLIYFSYDVKMKEKGDIPEGYSVSREKKERFSLILESASTNQTSMYLCASSFLQGGGTEAFFGQGTRLTVV.

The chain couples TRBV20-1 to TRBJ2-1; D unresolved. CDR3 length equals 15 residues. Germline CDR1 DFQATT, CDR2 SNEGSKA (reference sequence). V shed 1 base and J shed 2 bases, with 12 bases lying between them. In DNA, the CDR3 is TGCAGTGCTAGAGTACCAGCAAGCCCCTACAATGAGCAGTTCTTC. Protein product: CSARVPASPYNEQFF.

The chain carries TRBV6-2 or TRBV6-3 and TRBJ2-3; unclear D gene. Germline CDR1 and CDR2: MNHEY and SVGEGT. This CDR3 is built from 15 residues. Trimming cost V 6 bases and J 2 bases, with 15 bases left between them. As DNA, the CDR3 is TGTGCCAGCAGAGAACCCCCCGGCTACACAGATACGCAGTATTTT. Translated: CASREPPGYTDTQYF.

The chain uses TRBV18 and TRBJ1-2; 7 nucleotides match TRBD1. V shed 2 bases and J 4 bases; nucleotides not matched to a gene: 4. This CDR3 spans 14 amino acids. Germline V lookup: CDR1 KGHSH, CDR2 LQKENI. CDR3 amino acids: CASSPGDSSYGYTF. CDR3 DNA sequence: TGTGCCAGCTCACCAGGGGACAGTTCCTATGGCTACACCTTC.